This T cell receptor beta chain was observed in a study of cytomegalovirus exposure and HLA in healthy donors. The study's findings and limits: In a later analysis, a missense DCLRE1C variant was linked to TCR beta V- and J-gene trimming. Being productive about 90% or about 30% of the time was typical of most TCR beta V segments in an earlier analysis. Likely technical artifact: a cluster of highly shared sequence variants.

Remarks on this clone: Antigen unknown.

From germline, CDR1 is LNHNV and CDR2 YYDKDF (reference sequence). CDR3 length: 16 residues. V lost 0 bases and J lost 3, with 14 bases in between. This PCR relied on a set of 60 Vbeta primers and 13 Jbeta primers. Clones were sequenced by immunoSEQ multiplex PCR, and TCRdb holds only the in-frame ones, with some missing. The sample has 95,000 to 150,000 clones, around 72% seen once; the top ten hold approximately 3.5%. This chain links TRBV15 with TRBJ1-1; D uncertain. Sequenced sample: PBMCs. This clonotype was sampled from a man aged 25-40 years in good health and CMV-seronegative. CDR3 bases: TGTGCCACCAGCAGAGATTGGGAGGGCCGGGACACTGAAGCTTTCTTT. This encodes CATSRDWEGRDTEAFF.